This is a list of T cell receptor beta chains from one sample in a study of T-cell reconstitution after alpha-beta-depleted transplantation in children. MiXCR, run by TCRdb on the PCR reads, gives a single entry per CDR3 protein. The table records about 200,000 distinct CDR3 sequences, around a sixth of them present only once. Sequencing used PBMCs, mostly from graft donor cells, obtained 360 days after TCRalphabeta/CD19-depleted stem cell transplant. The receptors here all came from a male patient between 2 and 10 years old who had a stem cell transplant for acute lymphoblastic leukemia, so the T cells may come from the graft donor. Each CDR3 is given with its conserved first and last residue. The D gene is left open where the match is weak. Clone size, where shown, is once, few, many, or a class for clones that have expanded.

>TRBD2|TRBV3-1|many|TRBJ2-5
TGTGCCAGCAGCTTTCGACCTAGCGGGCTCCAAGAGACCCAGTACTTC
CASSFRPSGLQETQYF
>-|TRBV11-2|-|TRBJ2-5
TGTGCCAGCAGCCTTTTCTTAAGGGAGACCCAGTACTTC
CASSLFLRETQYF
>-|TRBV4-1|-|TRBJ2-7
TGCGCCAGCAGCCAAGGGTTAGCGGTATACGAGCAGTACTTC
CASSQGLAVYEQYF
>TRBD2|TRBV27|-|TRBJ2-1
TGTGCCAGCATCCGGACCGGGACTAGCGGACCAAGGTCCTACAATGAGCAGTTCTTC
CASIRTGTSGPRSYNEQFF
>-|TRBV9|few|TRBJ1-3
TGTGCCAGCAGCGTGGACCAGAACTCTGGAAACACCATATATTTT
CASSVDQNSGNTIYF
>-|TRBV7-9|once|TRBJ2-2
TGTGCCAGCAGCTTACAGTTTATGGCGAACACCGGGGAGCTGTTTTTT
CASSLQFMANTGELFF
>TRBD1|TRBV6-1|few|TRBJ1-5
TGTGCCAGCAGTGACAGGGGGAGAGGACAGCCCCAGCATTTT
CASSDRGRGQPQHF
>-|TRBV5-1|-|TRBJ2-1
TGCGCCAGCAGCTCCTTTGCGGGAAACTCCTACAATGAGCAGTTCTTC
CASSSFAGNSYNEQFF
>-|TRBV29-1|-|TRBJ1-2
TGCAGCGTTGAACTGGCCAGGAACTATGGCTACACCTTC
CSVELARNYGYTF
>-|TRBV7-9|few|TRBJ2-1
TGTGCCAGCAGCCCAGAGTGGGACAATGAGCAGTTCTTC
CASSPEWDNEQFF
>TRBD2|TRBV5-1|few|TRBJ2-3
TGCGCCAGCAGCTCCCGGACTAGCGGGGTGGCAGATACGCAGTATTTT
CASSSRTSGVADTQYF
>-|TRBV4-3|-|TRBJ2-3
TGCGCCAGCAGCCAAGAGGCGGCAGGGGGCACAGATACGCAGTATTTT
CASSQEAAGGTDTQYF
>-|TRBV5-1|few|TRBJ1-5
TGCGCCAGCAGCTTGGATGGGGGCTCAAGTCAGCCCCAGCATTTT
CASSLDGGSSQPQHF
>-|TRBV2|-|TRBJ2-5
TGTGCCAGCAGTAACCCTAGGGGGGAAGAGACCGAGTACTTC
CASSNPRGEETEYF
>TRBD1|TRBV6-1|-|TRBJ1-5
TGTGCCAGCAGTGCATTGACAGGGGGCCATCAGCCCCAGCATTTT
CASSALTGGHQPQHF
>-|TRBV20-1|few|TRBJ2-1
TGCAGTGCTAGACGAGGAGATGAGCAGTTCTTC
CSARRGDEQFF
>TRBD1|TRBV20-1|-|TRBJ1-4
TGCAGTGCTAGTACAGGGGTGGGCGAAAAACTGTTTTTT
CSASTGVGEKLFF
>-|TRBV15|-|TRBJ2-5
TGTGCCACCAGTCGGGTCCGGGCTCCGGAGACCCAGTACTTC
CATSRVRAPETQYF
>-|TRBV15|few|TRBJ1-1
TGTGCCACCAGTAGAGACGGGATCCAGGGAGCTTTCTTT
CATSRDGIQGAFF
>-|TRBV20-1|few|TRBJ2-3
TGCAGTGCTAGAGGAAATCACCTAAGCACAGATACGCAGTATTTT
CSARGNHLSTDTQYF
>-|TRBV10-3|-|TRBJ2-1
TGTGCCATCAGTTCGCGGGACAGCTACAATGAGCAGTTCTTC
CAISSRDSYNEQFF
>-|TRBV4-1|few|TRBJ2-2
TGCGCCAGCAGGGGGATGACCGGGGAGCTGTTTTTT
CASRGMTGELFF
>-|TRBV5-1|-|TRBJ2-3
TGCGCCAGCAGTCCCCGCACGGCAGGGATCGGCACAGATACGCAGTATTTT
CASSPRTAGIGTDTQYF
>-|TRBV29-1|many|TRBJ2-3
TGCAGCGTTGACGGGGGTAGCACAGATACGCAGTATTTT
CSVDGGSTDTQYF
>-|TRBV5-1|-|TRBJ2-1
TGCGCCAGCAGCTTGGCTAGAGGCTACAATGAGCAGTTCTTC
CASSLARGYNEQFF
>-|TRBV5-1|-|TRBJ2-1
TGCGCCAGCAGCTTAGACACCACCCAAAACAATGAGCAGTTCTTC
CASSLDTTQNNEQFF
>-|TRBV6-1|many|TRBJ2-7
TGTGCCAGCAGCCAGACAGGAACCTACGAGCAGTACTTC
CASSQTGTYEQYF
>-|TRBV5-6|-|TRBJ1-1
TGTGCCAGCAGCTTTGGGACAAACATGAACACTGAAGCTTTCTTT
CASSFGTNMNTEAFF
>-|TRBV6-5|few|TRBJ1-2
TGTGCCAGCAGCCGTACCCAGGGCAGCACAGTCAACTATGGCTACACCTTC
CASSRTQGSTVNYGYTF
>-|TRBV5-1|-|TRBJ1-2
TGCGCCAGCAGCTCCACGGACGATGGTGGCTACACCTTC
CASSSTDDGGYTF
>TRBD1|TRBV12-3/TRBV12-4|few|TRBJ1-1
TGTGCCAGCAGTTCCGGGACAGGGGTTCGTGACACTGAAGCTTTCTTT
CASSSGTGVRDTEAFF
>-|TRBV12-3/TRBV12-4|few|TRBJ2-5
TGTGCCAGCAGTCCTCAGGGTAGGGAAGAGACCCAGTACTTC
CASSPQGREETQYF
>TRBD2|TRBV4-2|-|TRBJ2-1
TGTGCCAGCAGCCAAGATCCAGCGGGGGGGGGCTATGAGCAGTTCTTC
CASSQDPAGGGYEQFF
>TRBD2|TRBV11-2|-|TRBJ2-2
TGTGCCAGCAGCCCCGTGGGGCTAGCGGCCGGCGGAGCCGGGGAGCTGTTTTTT
CASSPVGLAAGGAGELFF
>TRBD1|TRBV15|-|TRBJ2-5
TGTGCCACCAGCAGCCTACCGGGACAGGGGGCAGGTGAGACCCAGTACTTC
CATSSLPGQGAGETQYF
>TRBD1|TRBV5-6|-|TRBJ2-7
TGTGCCAGCAGCTCGGTCAGGGGGCTGTACGAGCAGTACTTC
CASSSVRGLYEQYF
>-|TRBV9|-|TRBJ2-3
TGTGCCAGCAGCGTAGAACTAGCTGGAGATACGCAGTATTTT
CASSVELAGDTQYF
>TRBD1|TRBV29-1|few|TRBJ2-1
TGCAGCGGCGGGACAGGTCGACGGGGCCCCAATGAGCAGTTCTTC
CSGGTGRRGPNEQFF
>-|TRBV6-1|-|TRBJ2-2
TGTGCCAGCGGACTCCGGGGAGGCGGGGAGCTGTTTTTT
CASGLRGGGELFF
>-|TRBV20-1|-|TRBJ2-2
TGCAGTGCTAGAGGGCAGTGGACCGGGGAGCTGTTTTTT
CSARGQWTGELFF
>TRBD1|TRBV4-3|-|TRBJ1-1
TGCGCCAGCAGCCAAGTTCAGGGGGGAGGGAACACTGAAGCTTTCTTT
CASSQVQGGGNTEAFF
>TRBD2|TRBV5-1|few|TRBJ2-3
TGCGCCAGCAGCTTGCGGGGGGATGTCGCAGATACGCAGTATTTT
CASSLRGDVADTQYF
>-|TRBV6-6|-|TRBJ2-7
TGTGCCAGCATGGGAGGCCCCACCTACGAGCAGTACTTC
CASMGGPTYEQYF
>TRBD1|TRBV10-2|-|TRBJ1-1
TGCGCCAGCAAAACGCCCTGGGACAGAGTGAACACTGAAGCTTTCTTT
CASKTPWDRVNTEAFF
>-|TRBV7-8|few|TRBJ1-4
TGTGCCAGCAGCTTAGTAGGGGTGGAAGAAAAACTGTTTTTT
CASSLVGVEEKLFF
>-|TRBV12-3/TRBV12-4|-|TRBJ1-6
TGTGCCAGCAGTTTTGACAGGAGGAGCTCCTATAATTCACCCCTCCACTTT
CASSFDRRSSYNSPLHF
>TRBD1|TRBV10-3|once|TRBJ1-2
TGTGCCATCAACGAAGACGGTACCGAGGGACAGGAAGTTAACTATGGCTACACCTTC
CAINEDGTEGQEVNYGYTF
>-|TRBV5-1|-|TRBJ2-1
TGCGCCAGCAGCTTCACGACTATTTATAATGAGCAGTTCTTC
CASSFTTIYNEQFF
>-|TRBV29-1|few|TRBJ1-1
TGCAGCGTTACCGGGAGGCTGAACACTGAAGCTTTCTTT
CSVTGRLNTEAFF
>-|TRBV18|few|TRBJ1-1
TGTGCCAGCTCACCACTAGGGGGTGAGCTGGCGAACACTGAAGCTTTCTTT
CASSPLGGELANTEAFF
>-|TRBV18|many|TRBJ1-2
TGTGCCAGCTCACCACCGGGGGGGATGAACTATGGCTACACCTTC
CASSPPGGMNYGYTF
>-|TRBV6-2/TRBV6-3|-|TRBJ2-3
TGTGCCAGCAGTTACTCTGTGGGGGACACAGATACGCAGTATTTT
CASSYSVGDTDTQYF
>-|TRBV12-3/TRBV12-4|-|TRBJ1-2
TGTGCCAGCAGTCCAGGACGGTATGGCTACACCTTC
CASSPGRYGYTF
>-|TRBV27|few|TRBJ2-3
TGTGCCAGTCTAGACACAGATACGCAGTATTTT
CASLDTDTQYF
>-|TRBV6-2/TRBV6-3|few|TRBJ2-7
TGTGCCAGCAAACGAAAGGGGTTTTCGGTTTACGAGCAGTACTTC
CASKRKGFSVYEQYF
>TRBD2|TRBV7-9|-|TRBJ2-2
TGTGCCAGCAGCCTCCCCTGGGGGGGGACGAACACCGGGGAGCTGTTTTTT
CASSLPWGGTNTGELFF